These 5 T cell receptor beta chains share one sample of origin, sequenced in a study of neurological immune-mediated disorders. TCRdb recomputed calls from the 5' RACE reads with MiXCR, one row per CDR3 protein. The sample has about 87,000 distinct CDR3 sequences; around 3.4% are singletons. Sequenced material: PBMCs. The receptor source for this set is a woman aged 45-59 years with multiple sclerosis.

This clonotype was found many times. The chain employs TRBV7-2 and TRBJ2-7, with D perhaps being TRBD1 or TRBD2 (5 bases each). The CDR3 loop spans 15 amino acids. The V and J ends lost 0 bases and 7 bases respectively, with 16 bases between them. The V gene's germline CDR1 is SGHTA and CDR2 FQGNSA. The CDR3: CASSLASGTPGEQYF. For the CDR3, the DNA is TGTGCCAGCAGCTTAGCCTCCGGGACCCCCGGAGAGCAGTACTTC.

This clonotype has at least ten counts. This sequence joins TRBV11-1 and TRBJ1-6, with TRBD1 as a possible D gene (6 bases). V was trimmed by 1 base and J by 7 bases, leaving 20 bases between them. Per the germline V gene, CDR1 is SGHAT and CDR2 is FQDESV (reference sequence). The length of the CDR3 is 18 residues. The CDR3 sequence is CASSLESRGPSRNSPLHF. CDR3 bases: TGTGCCAGCAGCTTAGAATCACGGGGGCCCTCCAGGAATTCACCCCTCCACTTT.

This clonotype occurred many times. The chain is built from TRBV7-2 and TRBJ2-7; 7 bases align to TRBD1. CDR3 size: 13 residues. V was clipped by 3 bases and J by 6 bases; unmatched bases: 5. Germline CDR1 is SGHTA and CDR2 is FQGNSA. As DNA, the CDR3 is TGTGCCAGCAGCTTTAAGACAGGGTTCGAGCAGTACTTC. Its translation: CASSFKTGFEQYF.

This clonotype was seen ten or more times. This sequence joins TRBV10-3 and TRBJ2-1; D might be TRBD1 (5 bases). The CDR3 sequence is 13 residues long. The germline V gene has CDR1 ENHRY and CDR2 SYGVKD. Trimming took off 2 bases at V and 9 bases at J, with 11 bases between the two ends. The CDR3 sequence is CAISEGSGSEQFF. The CDR3 DNA reads as TGTGCCATCAGTGAGGGTTCAGGGTCTGAGCAGTTCTTC.

This clonotype was picked up many times. V is TRBV7-2 and J is TRBJ2-3; TRBD2 matches 8 bases. The length of the CDR3 is 15 residues. V shed 5 bases and J 5 bases; nucleotides not matched to a gene: 9. CDR1 is SGHTA and CDR2 is FQGNSA in the germline V gene. In nucleotides, the CDR3 is TGTGCCAGCAGCCCGAGCGGGGGTAAAGGAGATACGCAGTATTTT. This codes for CASSPSGGKGDTQYF.